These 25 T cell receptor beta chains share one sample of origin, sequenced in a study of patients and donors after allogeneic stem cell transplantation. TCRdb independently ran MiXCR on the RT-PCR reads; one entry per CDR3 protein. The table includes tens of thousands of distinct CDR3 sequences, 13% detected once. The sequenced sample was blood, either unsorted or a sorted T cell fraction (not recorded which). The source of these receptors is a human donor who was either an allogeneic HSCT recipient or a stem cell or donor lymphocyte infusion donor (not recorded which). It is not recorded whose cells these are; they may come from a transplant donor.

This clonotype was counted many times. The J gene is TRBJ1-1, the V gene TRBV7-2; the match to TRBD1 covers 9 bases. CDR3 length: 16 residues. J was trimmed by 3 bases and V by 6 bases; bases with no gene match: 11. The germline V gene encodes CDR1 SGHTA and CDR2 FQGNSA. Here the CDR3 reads CASSSTGGGRDTEAFF. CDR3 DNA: TGTGCCAGCAGTTCTACAGGGGGCGGTAGGGACACTGAAGCTTTCTTT.

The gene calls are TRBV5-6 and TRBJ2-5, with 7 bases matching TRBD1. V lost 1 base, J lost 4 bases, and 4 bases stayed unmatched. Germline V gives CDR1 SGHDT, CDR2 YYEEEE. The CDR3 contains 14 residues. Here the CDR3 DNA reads TGTGCCAGCAGCTTGTGGCAGGGGGTAGAGACCCAGTACTTC. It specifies CASSLWQGVETQYF.

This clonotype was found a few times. CDR3 sequence reads: CSARDLLTSGASYNEQFF. DNA for the CDR3: TGCAGTGCTAGAGATCTCTTGACTAGCGGGGCCTCCTACAATGAGCAGTTCTTC. The chain carries TRBV20-1 and TRBJ2-1, with 11 bases that match TRBD2. Germline V CDR1 and CDR2: DFQATT, SNEGSKA (reference sequence). J gave up 0 bases and V 0 bases, and 7 bases lay outside the gene matches. This CDR3 contains 18 residues.

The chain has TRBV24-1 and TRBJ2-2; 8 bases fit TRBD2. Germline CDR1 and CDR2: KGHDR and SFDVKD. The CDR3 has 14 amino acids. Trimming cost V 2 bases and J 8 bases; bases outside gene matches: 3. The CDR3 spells CATSDSGLAGELFF. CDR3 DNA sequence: TGTGCCACCAGTGATTCCGGACTAGCAGGGGAGCTGTTTTTT.

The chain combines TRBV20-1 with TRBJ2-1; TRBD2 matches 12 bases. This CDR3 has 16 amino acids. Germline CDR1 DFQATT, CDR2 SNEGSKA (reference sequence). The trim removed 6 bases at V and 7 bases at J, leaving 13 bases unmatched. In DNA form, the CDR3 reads TGCAGTGCCGGGGCTAGCGGGAGGGCTCGTTGGAATGAGCAGTTCTTC. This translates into CSAGASGRARWNEQFF.

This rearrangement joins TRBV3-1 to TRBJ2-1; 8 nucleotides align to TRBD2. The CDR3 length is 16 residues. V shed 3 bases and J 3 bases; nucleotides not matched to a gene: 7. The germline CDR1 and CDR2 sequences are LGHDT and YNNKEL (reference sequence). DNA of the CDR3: TGTGCCAGCAGCCAGACCGGGACTAGTGTCTACAATGAGCAGTTCTTC. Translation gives CASSQTGTSVYNEQFF.

Here the CDR3 DNA reads TGCAGCGTTGAGGGCGGGAGGGGAAACAATGAGCAGTTCTTC. It yields the protein CSVEGGRGNNEQFF. The chain employs TRBV29-1 and TRBJ2-1; 9 bases map to TRBD2. This CDR3 has 14 residues. Germline V gene data show CDR1 as SQVTM and CDR2 as ANQGSEA. V was pared by 3 bases and J by 5 bases, with 5 bases of the junction left unmatched.

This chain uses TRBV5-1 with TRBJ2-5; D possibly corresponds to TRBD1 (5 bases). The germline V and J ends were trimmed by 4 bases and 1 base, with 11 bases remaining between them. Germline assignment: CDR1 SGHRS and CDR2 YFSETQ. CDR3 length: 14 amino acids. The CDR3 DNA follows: TGCGCCAGCAGCAAATTACAGGTCCAAGAGACCCAGTACTTC. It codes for CASSKLQVQETQYF. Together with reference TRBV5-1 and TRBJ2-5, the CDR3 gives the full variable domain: KAGVTQTPRYLIKTRGQQVTLSCSPISGHRSVSWYQQTPGQGLQFLFEYFSETQRNKGNFPGRFSGRQFSNSRSEMNVSTLELGDSALYLCASSKLQVQETQYFGPGTRLLVL.

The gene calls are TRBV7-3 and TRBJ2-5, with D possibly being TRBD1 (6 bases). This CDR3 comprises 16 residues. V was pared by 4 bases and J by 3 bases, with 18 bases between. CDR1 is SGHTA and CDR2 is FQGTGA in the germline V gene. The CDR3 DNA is TGTGCCAGCAGCTCAGGGACACTCCTGGGAGAAGAGACCCAGTACTTC. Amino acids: CASSSGTLLGEETQYF.

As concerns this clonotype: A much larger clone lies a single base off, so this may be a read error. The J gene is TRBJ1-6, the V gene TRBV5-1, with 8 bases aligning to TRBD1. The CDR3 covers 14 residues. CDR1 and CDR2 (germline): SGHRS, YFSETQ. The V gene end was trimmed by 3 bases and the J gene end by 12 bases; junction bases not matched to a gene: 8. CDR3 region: CASSSPTGDLPLHF. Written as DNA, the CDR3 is TGCGCCAGCAGCTCCCCGACAGGGGATTTACCCCTCCACTTT. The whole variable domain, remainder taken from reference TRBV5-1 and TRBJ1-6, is KAGVTQTPRYLIKTRGQQVTLSCSPISGHRSVSWYQQTPGQGLQFLFEYFSETQRNKGNFPGRFSGRQFSNSRSEMNVSTLELGDSALYLCASSSPTGDLPLHFGNGTRLTVT.

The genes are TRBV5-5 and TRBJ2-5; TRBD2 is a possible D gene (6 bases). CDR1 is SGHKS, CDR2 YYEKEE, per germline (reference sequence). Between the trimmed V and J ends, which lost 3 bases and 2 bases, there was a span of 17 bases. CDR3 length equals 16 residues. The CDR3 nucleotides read TGTGCCAGCAGCTCCAATCCGGGAGCTCCGCAAGAGACCCAGTACTTC. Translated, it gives CASSSNPGAPQETQYF.

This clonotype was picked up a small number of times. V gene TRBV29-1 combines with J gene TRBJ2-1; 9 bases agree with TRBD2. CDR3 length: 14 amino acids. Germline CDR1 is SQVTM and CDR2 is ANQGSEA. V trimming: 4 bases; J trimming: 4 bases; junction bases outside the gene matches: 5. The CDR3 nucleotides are TGCAGCGTTGCGAGGCGGGAGGGTTACAATGAGCAGTTCTTC. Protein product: CSVARREGYNEQFF.

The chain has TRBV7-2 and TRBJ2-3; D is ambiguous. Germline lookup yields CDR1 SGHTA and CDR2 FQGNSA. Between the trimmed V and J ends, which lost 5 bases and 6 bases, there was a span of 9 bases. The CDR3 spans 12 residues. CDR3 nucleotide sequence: TGTGCCAGCAGCCGACCTAGGGATACGCAGTATTTT. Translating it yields CASSRPRDTQYF. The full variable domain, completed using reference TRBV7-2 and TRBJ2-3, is GAGVSQSPSNKVTEKGKDVELRCDPISGHTALYWYRQSLGQGLEFLIYFQGNSAPDKSGLPSDRFSAERTGGSVSTLTIQRTQQEDSAVYLCASSRPRDTQYFGPGTRLTVL.

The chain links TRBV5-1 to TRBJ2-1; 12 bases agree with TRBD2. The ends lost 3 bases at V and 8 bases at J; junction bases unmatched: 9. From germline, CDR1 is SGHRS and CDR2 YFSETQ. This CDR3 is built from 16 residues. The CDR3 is CASSSTSGRPRDEQFF. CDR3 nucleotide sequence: TGCGCCAGCAGCTCAACTAGCGGGAGGCCCAGGGATGAGCAGTTCTTC.

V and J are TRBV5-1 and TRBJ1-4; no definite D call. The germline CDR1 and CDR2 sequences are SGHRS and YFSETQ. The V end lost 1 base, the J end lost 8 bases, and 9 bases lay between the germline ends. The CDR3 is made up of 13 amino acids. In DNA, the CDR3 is TGCGCCAGCAGCTTGTGGGGTAGGGAAAAACTGTTTTTT. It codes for CASSLWGREKLFF.

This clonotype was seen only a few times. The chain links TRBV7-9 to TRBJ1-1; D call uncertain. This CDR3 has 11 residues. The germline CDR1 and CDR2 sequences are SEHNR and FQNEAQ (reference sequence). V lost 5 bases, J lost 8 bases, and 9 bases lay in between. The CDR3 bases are TGTGCCAGCAGCCAACGGGGAGAAGCTTTCTTT. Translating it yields CASSQRGEAFF.

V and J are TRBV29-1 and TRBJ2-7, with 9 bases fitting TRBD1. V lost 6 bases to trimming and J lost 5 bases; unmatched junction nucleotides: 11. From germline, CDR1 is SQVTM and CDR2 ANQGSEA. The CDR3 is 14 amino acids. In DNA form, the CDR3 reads TGCAGCGTCCCCCGGGGACAGGGCGGGGACGAGCAGTACTTC. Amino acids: CSVPRGQGGDEQYF.

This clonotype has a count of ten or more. DNA for the CDR3: TGTGCCAGCAGCCAAGGAAGGCTCAGGGACTACAATGAGCAGTTCTTC. Amino acids: CASSQGRLRDYNEQFF. The V call is TRBV3-1, the J call TRBJ2-1; D might be TRBD1 (5 bases). The CDR3 runs to 16 residues. V was trimmed by 1 base and J by 3 bases, leaving 13 bases between them. CDR1 is LGHDT, CDR2 YNNKEL, per germline (reference sequence).

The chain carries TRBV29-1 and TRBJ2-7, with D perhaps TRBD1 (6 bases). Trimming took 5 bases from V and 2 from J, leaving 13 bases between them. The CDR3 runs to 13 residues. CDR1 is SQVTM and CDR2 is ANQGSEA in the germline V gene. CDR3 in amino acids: CSVFRDKAYEQYF. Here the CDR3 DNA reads TGCAGCGTTTTCCGGGACAAGGCCTACGAGCAGTACTTC.

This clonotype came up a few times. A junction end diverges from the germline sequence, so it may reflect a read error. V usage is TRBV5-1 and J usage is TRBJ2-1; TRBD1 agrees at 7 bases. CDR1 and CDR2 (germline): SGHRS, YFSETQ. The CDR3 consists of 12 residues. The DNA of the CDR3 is TGCGCCAGCAGTTTGGATGACAGGGACGGGTTCTTC. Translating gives CASSLDDRDGFF.

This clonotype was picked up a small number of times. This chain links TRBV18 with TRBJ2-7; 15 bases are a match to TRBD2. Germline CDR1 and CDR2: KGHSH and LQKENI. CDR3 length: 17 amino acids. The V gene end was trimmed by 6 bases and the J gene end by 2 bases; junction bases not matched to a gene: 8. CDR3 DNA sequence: TGTGCCAGCTCTCCCGGGACTAGCGGGAGGTCAACCTACGAGCAGTACTTC. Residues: CASSPGTSGRSTYEQYF.

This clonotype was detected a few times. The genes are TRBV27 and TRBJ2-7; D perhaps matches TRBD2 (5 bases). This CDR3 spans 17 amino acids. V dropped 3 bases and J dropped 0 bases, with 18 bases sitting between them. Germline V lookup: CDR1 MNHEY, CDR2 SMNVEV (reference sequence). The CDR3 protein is CASSFILGSGNSYEQYF. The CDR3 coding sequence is TGTGCCAGCAGTTTCATTTTGGGGTCGGGGAACTCCTACGAGCAGTACTTC.

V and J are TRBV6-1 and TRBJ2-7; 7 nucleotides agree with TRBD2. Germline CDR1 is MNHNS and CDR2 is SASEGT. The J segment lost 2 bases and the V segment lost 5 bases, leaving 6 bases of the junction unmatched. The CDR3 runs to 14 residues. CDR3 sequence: CASSSPGGTYEQYF. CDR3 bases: TGTGCCAGCAGTTCTCCCGGGGGGACCTACGAGCAGTACTTC.

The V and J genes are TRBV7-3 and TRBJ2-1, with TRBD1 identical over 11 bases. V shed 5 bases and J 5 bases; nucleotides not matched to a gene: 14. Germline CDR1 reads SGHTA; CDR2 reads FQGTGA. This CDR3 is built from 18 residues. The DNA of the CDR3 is TGTGCCAGCAGCCCACCCATTGGACAGGGGGCTGCCAACAATGAGCAGTTCTTC. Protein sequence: CASSPPIGQGAANNEQFF.

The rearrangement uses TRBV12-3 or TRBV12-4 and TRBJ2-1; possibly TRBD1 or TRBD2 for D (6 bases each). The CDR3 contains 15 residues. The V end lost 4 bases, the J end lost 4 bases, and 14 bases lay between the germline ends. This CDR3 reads CASSYGGRIYNEQFF. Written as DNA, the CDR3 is TGTGCCAGCAGTTACGGGGGCCGGATATACAATGAGCAGTTCTTC.